The clone carrying this T cell receptor (beta chain) was observed a single time. At one of its ends the junction is not consistent with the germline gene, which may arise from a read error. In the same sample, other DNA sequences code for this CDR3. Authors' processing steps: It was from reference gene primer amplification that nucleated cell counts were estimated. Clones were sequenced by immunoSEQ multiplex PCR, and TCRdb holds only the in-frame ones, with some missing. V and J calls and clone size are as listed in that table; D and trimming were resolved from the DNA. Found here are approximately 390,000 clones, around 90% of them singletons; the top ten hold approximately 7%. These data belong to a study of blood T cell repertoires in COVID-19. About the research overall: Researchers got acute and convalescent COVID-19 samples from the United States, Italy and Spain.

CDR3 size: 16 residues. The germline gives CDR1 LGHDT, CDR2 YNNKEL (reference sequence). The chain combines TRBV3-1 (or the pseudogene TRBV3-2) with TRBJ2-1; 15 positions agree with TRBD2. The specimen sequenced was peripheral blood. This TCR was recovered from a man aged 18 to 30 with active or convalescent COVID-19. The CDR3 region has the DNA TGTGCCAGCAGCTTAGGACTAGCGGGGGGGGTTGATGAACAGTTCTTC. Its protein product is CASSLGLAGGVDEQFF.